Presented here are 27 T cell receptor beta chains from one specimen sequenced in a study of blood T cell repertoires in COVID-19 (dated by TCRdb to the early 2020s). Library prep was done by the immunoSEQ multiplex PCR assay. Imported from immuneACCESS, the table was reduced by TCRdb to in-frame sequences with V and J called. These copies leave out some clones; in studies compared against another copy, an unresolved V gene accounts for under half, and the cause of the remainder is not known. This sample gives a few hundred thousand clones in total; nearly 90% of them show up just once. The ten largest clones represent approximately 5% of the sample. Sequenced: PBMCs or T cells enriched from blood (not recorded which). Receptor source: a young woman who had recovered from COVID-19.

The chain combines TRBV6-5 with TRBJ1-1; 7 nucleotides agree with TRBD1. The CDR3 contains 14 residues. The germline V gene has CDR1 MNHEY and CDR2 SVGAGI. The V segment lost 6 bases and the J segment 3 bases; nucleotides outside the gene matches: 7. CDR3 coding DNA: TGTGCCAGCAGGTTTGCGAGGGGGCACACTGAAGCTTTCTTT. Protein sequence: CASRFARGHTEAFF.

V usage is TRBV19 and J usage is TRBJ1-6; 8 bases agree with TRBD1. J lost 6 bases, V lost 8 bases, and 9 bases had no gene match. The CDR3 totals 15 residues. Germline V gene sequence: CDR1 LNHDA, CDR2 SQIVND (reference sequence). The CDR3 loop is CASAPRQGPNSPLHF. CDR3 DNA: TGTGCCAGTGCACCCCGACAGGGGCCTAATTCACCCCTCCACTTT.

The chain couples TRBV30 to TRBJ1-5; 8 positions match TRBD1. This CDR3 contains 14 residues. In germline, CDR1 is GTSNPN, CDR2 SVGIG (reference sequence). V lost 1 base, J lost 6 bases, and 5 bases stayed unmatched. For the CDR3, the DNA is TGTGCCTGGAGTGCCGGACAGGGCGGTCAGCCCCAGCATTTT. It translates to CAWSAGQGGQPQHF.

In this sample, this clone turned up a few times. J is TRBJ2-7 and V is TRBV12-3 or TRBV12-4, with TRBD1 as a possible D gene (6 bases). This CDR3 contains 13 residues. Trimming left V 4 bases short and J 4 bases short, with 11 bases between. CDR3 DNA: TGTGCCAGCAGTTGGTCAGGGGAGTACGAGCAGTACTTC. Amino acid sequence: CASSWSGEYEQYF.

V gene TRBV19 combines with J gene TRBJ1-2; perhaps TRBD1 as D (6 bases). CDR1 is LNHDA and CDR2 is SQIVND in the germline V gene (reference sequence). The CDR3 has 15 amino acids. Between the trimmed V and J ends, which lost 6 bases and 0 bases, there was a span of 14 bases. CDR3 DNA: TGTGCCAGTAGCGTTAACAGGGCCACTAACTATGGCTACACCTTC. It specifies CASSVNRATNYGYTF.

The DNA of the CDR3 is TGTGCCAGCAGTCCCCGCGGGGCTAGCTCCTATAATTCACCCCTCCACTTT. Its translation is CASSPRGASSYNSPLHF. V and J are TRBV6-6 and TRBJ1-6, with a weak D call TRBD1 (5 bases). CDR3 length equals 17 residues. Germline loops: CDR1 MNHNY, CDR2 SVGAGI (reference sequence). V was clipped by 5 bases and J by 0 bases, with 14 bases between them.

The J gene is TRBJ1-5, the V gene TRBV30, with D unresolved. The V and J ends lost 0 bases and 3 bases respectively, with 6 bases between them. The CDR3 loop spans 13 amino acids. Per the germline V gene, CDR1 is GTSNPN and CDR2 is SVGIG (reference sequence). The CDR3 reads CAWSVQSNQPQHF. The DNA of the CDR3 is TGTGCCTGGAGTGTACAGTCCAATCAGCCCCAGCATTTT.

With respect to this clone: The sample has other DNA sequences that encode this CDR3 too. The CDR3 loop reads CASSLGGGQETQYF. The CDR3 DNA is TGTGCCAGCTCACTTGGGGGGGGTCAAGAGACCCAGTACTTC. V usage is TRBV7-3 and J usage is TRBJ2-5; TRBD2 agrees at 7 bases. Germline CDR1 SGHTA, CDR2 FQGTGA. With V trimmed by 8 bases and J by 2 bases, 8 bases remained unmatched. The CDR3 is 14 residues long.

The chain carries TRBV19 and TRBJ2-7; 11 bases match TRBD1. CDR3 length equals 15 residues. The germline V gene has CDR1 LNHDA and CDR2 SQIVND (reference sequence). J was trimmed by 5 bases and V by 3 bases; bases with no gene match: 6. In DNA form, the CDR3 reads TGTGCCAGTAGTATTATAGGACAGGGGGCCAACGAGCAGTACTTC. It codes for CASSIIGQGANEQYF.

The chain carries TRBV7-8 and TRBJ2-1, with D perhaps matching TRBD2 (5 bases). The germline V and J ends were trimmed by 5 bases and 0 bases, with 14 bases remaining between them. Germline CDR1 and CDR2: SGHVS and FQNEAQ. This CDR3 is built from 16 residues. CDR3 sequence (DNA): TGTGCCAGCAGCCCCCCGGGGTGGAGCTCCTACAATGAGCAGTTCTTC. Its translation: CASSPPGWSSYNEQFF. Complete variable domain (other parts from reference TRBV7-8 and TRBJ2-1): GAGVSQSPRYKVAKRGQDVALRCDPISGHVSLFWYQQALGQGPEFLTYFQNEAQLDKSGLPSDRFFAERPEGSVSTLKIQRTQQEDSAVYLCASSPPGWSSYNEQFFGPGTRLTVL.

The chain couples TRBV18 to TRBJ1-1, with D tentatively TRBD1 (5 bases). Germline-derived CDR1 and CDR2 are KGHSH and LQKENI. The CDR3 consists of 14 residues. The V end was cut by 4 bases, the J end by 4 bases, with 13 bases between. The CDR3 region has the DNA TGTGCCAGCTCACTTAAGGGGCAGGGCACTGAAGCTTTCTTT. Its translation: CASSLKGQGTEAFF.

The chain joins TRBV19 to TRBJ2-1, with 8 bases fitting TRBD1. This CDR3 has 16 residues. Trimming cost V 2 bases and J 5 bases; bases outside gene matches: 8. The germline CDR1 and CDR2 sequences are LNHDA and SQIVND (reference sequence). CDR3 bases: TGTGCCAGTAGTATACCCAGGGGGCTCGGCAACAATGAGCAGTTCTTC. As protein: CASSIPRGLGNNEQFF. Full variable domain (missing parts from reference TRBV19 and TRBJ2-1): DGGITQSPKYLFRKEGQNVTLSCEQNLNHDAMYWYRQDPGQGLRLIYYSQIVNDFQKGDIAEGYSVSREKKESFPLTVTSAQKNPTAFYLCASSIPRGLGNNEQFFGPGTRLTVL.

CDR3 DNA sequence: TGTGCCAGCAGTGTCGTGTATACGCAGTATTTT. It codes for CASSVVYTQYF. The chain couples TRBV25-1 to TRBJ2-3; D is unclear. CDR3 size: 11 residues. Germline CDR1 reads MGHDK; CDR2 reads SYGVNS. V gave up 4 bases and J gave up 7 bases, with 6 bases separating them.

This clone was detected a few times. V and J are TRBV6-5 and TRBJ1-1, with TRBD1 matching over 7 bases. J lost 2 bases, V lost 6 bases, and 9 bases had no gene match. Per the germline V gene, CDR1 is MNHEY and CDR2 is SVGAGI. CDR3 length equals 15 residues. CDR3 amino acids: CASSPRQGQNTEAFF. The CDR3 nucleotides read TGTGCCAGCAGCCCCCGACAGGGCCAAAACACTGAAGCTTTCTTT.

The chain recombines TRBV11-3 with TRBJ2-7; 9 bases are shared with TRBD1. The V gene end was trimmed by 1 base and the J gene end by 5 bases; junction bases not matched to a gene: 3. The germline CDR1 and CDR2 sequences are SGHNT and YENEEA. This CDR3 has 14 amino acids. CDR3 loop: CASSLGGTGNEQYF. The DNA of the CDR3 is TGTGCCAGCAGCTTAGGTGGGACAGGGAACGAGCAGTACTTC.

The CDR3 loop reads CASSIRPNTEAFF. The CDR3 region has the DNA TGTGCCAGTAGTATCCGTCCGAACACTGAAGCTTTCTTT. The rearrangement uses TRBV19 and TRBJ1-1, with unresolved D. The CDR3 is 13 amino acids. Trimming removed 3 bases from V and 1 base from J, with 6 bases in between. The germline V gene has CDR1 LNHDA and CDR2 SQIVND (reference sequence).

CDR3 sequence reads: CASSWGQGKYEQYF. The CDR3 region has the DNA TGTGCCAGCAGTTGGGGACAGGGGAAGTACGAGCAGTACTTC. The V and J genes are TRBV6-5 and TRBJ2-7; TRBD1 matches at 10 bases. The junction had 4 bases not matched to a gene; V was cut back by 4 bases and J by 4 bases. From germline, CDR1 is MNHEY and CDR2 SVGAGI. The CDR3 has 14 amino acids.

V gene TRBV20-1 combines with J gene TRBJ1-2; TRBD1 might be the D (6 bases). This CDR3 is built from 11 residues. The V end lost 5 bases, the J end lost 8 bases, and 12 bases lay between the germline ends. Per germline, CDR1 DFQATT and CDR2 SNEGSKA (reference sequence). The CDR3 region is CSAFTGLGYTF. CDR3 coding DNA: TGCAGTGCTTTCACAGGGTTGGGCTACACCTTC.

The V call is TRBV3-1 (or the pseudogene TRBV3-2), the J call TRBJ2-1; TRBD2 might be the D (5 bases). The ends were cut back, 2 bases at V and 10 bases at J, with 6 bases in the middle. From germline, CDR1 is LGHDT and CDR2 YNNKEL (reference sequence). The CDR3 length is 11 residues. This chain's CDR3 is CASSQSGEQFF. The CDR3 DNA reads TGTGCCAGCAGCCAATCGGGGGAGCAGTTCTTC.

The chain links TRBV4-2 to TRBJ2-5; TRBD1 matches at 9 bases. Per the germline V gene, CDR1 is LGHNA and CDR2 is YNFKEQ. This CDR3 region has 16 residues. V gave up 3 bases and J gave up 7 bases; unmatched junction bases: 12. CDR3 sequence (DNA): TGTGCCAGCAGCCAGGAAAGTCGGACAGGGGCGGGGACCCAGTACTTC. This encodes CASSQESRTGAGTQYF.

The chain is built from TRBV19 and TRBJ1-4; 12 bases align to TRBD1. CDR1 is LNHDA and CDR2 is SQIVND in the germline V gene (reference sequence). The CDR3 has 15 amino acids. V lost 8 bases, J lost 4 bases, and 5 bases stayed unmatched. The CDR3 DNA reads as TGTGCCAGTCGGGACAGGGGGCAGAGTAATGAAAAACTGTTTTTT. This encodes CASRDRGQSNEKLFF.

This chain connects TRBV30 to TRBJ1-5, with D perhaps TRBD1 (6 bases). The CDR3 loop spans 15 amino acids. V gave up 2 bases and J gave up 4 bases, with 15 bases separating them. Germline loops: CDR1 GTSNPN, CDR2 SVGIG (reference sequence). CDR3 region: CAWSIPDRRNQPQHF. The CDR3 DNA follows: TGTGCCTGGAGTATCCCGGACAGAAGGAATCAGCCCCAGCATTTT.

The chain is built from TRBV5-1 and TRBJ2-1; weak D call: TRBD1 (6 bases). The germline CDR1 and CDR2 sequences are SGHRS and YFSETQ. The CDR3 extends over 14 amino acids. V was trimmed by 4 bases and J by 8 bases, leaving 16 bases between them. The DNA of the CDR3 is TGCGCCAGCAGCGCCATGAGGGGGTTGGATGAGCAGTTCTTC. Translation: CASSAMRGLDEQFF.

The chain joins TRBV7-3 to TRBJ2-6, with D perhaps TRBD2 (6 bases). V was clipped by 4 bases and J by 0 bases, with 10 bases between them. The CDR3 totals 16 residues. CDR1 SGHTA and CDR2 FQGTGA come from the germline V gene. The DNA for the CDR3 is TGTGCCAGCAGCTCCATGGGGGGCTCTGGGGCCAACGTCCTGACTTTC. This encodes CASSSMGGSGANVLTF.

Only one count was recorded for this clone. The chain couples TRBV6-2 or TRBV6-3 to TRBJ2-4; D might be TRBD2 (5 bases). Germline values: CDR1 MNHEY, CDR2 SVGEGT. This CDR3 has 16 amino acids. Trimming removed 0 bases at V and 2 bases at J, with 11 bases between. In DNA, the CDR3 is TGTGCCAGCAGTTACTCGATGGGAGTCTCCAAAAACATTCAGTACTTC. Encoded protein: CASSYSMGVSKNIQYF.

A single count supports this clone. This chain joins TRBV12-3 or TRBV12-4 and TRBJ2-2; D is unresolved. This CDR3 contains 13 residues. V was cut by 6 bases and J by 5 bases, with 10 bases left in between. The CDR3 coding sequence is TGTGCCAGCAGCTTCCAGATAACCGGGGAGCTGTTTTTT. This gives the protein CASSFQITGELFF.

The V call is TRBV19, the J call TRBJ1-2, with D unresolved. This CDR3 has 13 residues. Germline V CDR1 and CDR2: LNHDA, SQIVND (reference sequence). Trimming took 0 bases from V and 5 from J, leaving 7 bases between them. The CDR3 spells CASSIERLYGYTF. The CDR3 nucleotides read TGTGCCAGTAGTATAGAGCGGTTATATGGCTACACCTTC.